Detailed here is one T cell receptor (beta chain). These data originate in a study of cytomegalovirus exposure and HLA in healthy donors. The PCR was carried out with 60 Vbeta primers and 13 Jbeta primers. Assay used: immunoSEQ multiplex PCR; TCRdb lists only in-frame clones, some missing. The sample consists of fewer than 150,000 clones, roughly four fifths of them appearing once. The CDR3 is 14 amino acids. J was trimmed by 4 bases and V by 5 bases; bases with no gene match: 8. The germline gives CDR1 SGDLS, CDR2 YYNGEE. The source of this sequence is a man aged 30 to 45 in good health and CMV-seronegative. Specimen: PBMCs. This rearrangement joins TRBV9 to TRBJ1-2, with 7 nucleotides matching TRBD1. The CDR3 nucleotides read TGTGCCAGCAGTCGACAGGGCCTGGGCTATGGCTACACCTTC. As protein: CASSRQGLGYGYTF.